The T cell receptor (beta chain) under discussion was sequenced for a study of blood T cell repertoires in COVID-19 (dated by TCRdb to 2019 to 2021). Some background on the complete study: Samples from collaborators originated in the United States, Italy and Spain and spanned both the acute and convalescent phases of COVID-19. The prospective study material was composed of cDNA or gDNA derived from T cells, B-cell-depleted T cells, or PBMCs. The dataset comprised deeply sampled blood TCRbeta repertoires from subjects exposed to, actively infected with, or recovered from COVID-19. The repertoires were released in a freely available public database meant as a resource for research on the immune response to SARS-CoV-2. Samples were obtained from the ongoing ImmuneRACE study (first 160 participants) and from about 1,300 subjects provided by 6 global collaborators. Nearly every sample came with metadata listing a de-identified subject ID, COVID-19 status, age in years and sex. Where available, HLA class I and class II types were taken from metadata supplied by the sample provider and were not determined by assay-based typing.

In the prospective study, participants were about 18 to 95 years old, resided in under 30 geographic areas of the United States, and were enrolled through a virtual design. In the prospective study, cohorts were assigned on the basis of participant-reported clinical history obtained from a screening survey and a study questionnaire. Recovered participants in ImmuneRACE Cohort 3 were defined as having two consecutive negative NP/OP PCR tests, clearance from a healthcare professional, or resolution of symptoms. In the prospective study, whole blood, serum and a nasopharyngeal or oropharyngeal swab were collected from each participant by mobile phlebotomists. Participants in the prospective study had the option to provide additional blood draws and questionnaires over a 2-month period. Prospective study blood samples were shipped either frozen or at room temperature before DNA extraction. Overall results and qualifications from the work: The quantity of clinical and demographic metadata differed by source and by participant and was supplied without curation.

The immunoSEQ Assay, a bias-controlled multiplex PCR, was used to amplify TCRbeta CDR3 regions from genomic DNA. On the authors' methods: Within the assay, amplification of reference gene primers was used to estimate how many nucleated cells each sample contained. Sequence reads were collapsed and filtered to measure the absolute abundance of every unique TCRbeta CDR3 rearrangement. For each sample, productive Simpson clonality was calculated as the square root of Simpson's diversity index over productive rearrangements. The immuneACCESS repertoire file appears here via TCRdb, limited to in-frame rearrangements. These files lack a portion of the clones; in checked studies, under half of the deficit traces to unresolved V genes, and the cause of the others is not known. The D gene and trimming were derived from the DNA, and the V and J assignments and clone size from that table. Within this sample are around 300,000 clones, with approximately 89% of them counted one time only. Roughly a tenth of the sample belongs to the ten largest clones.

As to this clone: Its antigen remains undetermined. No qualities accompany the bases; no much larger clone lies one base away.

The CDR3 contains 14 residues, cysteine and phenylalanine counted. Only the CDR3 region is kept as DNA, spanning 42 bases read in frame from base 1. Trimming removed 3 bases from V and 2 bases from J, leaving 10 bases between the germline ends. CDR1 is given as SGHAT and CDR2 as FQNNGV, both from the germline V gene. The sample comprised PBMCs or T cells enriched from blood (not recorded which). The TCR comes from a young woman who had recovered from COVID-19. The sequence links TRBV11-2 to TRBJ1-2; the D gene is perhaps TRBD1, from 5 matching bases. The CDR3 protein sequence reads: CASSFIDSNYGYTF. The DNA reads as follows: TGTGCCAGCAGCTTCATAGACAGCAACTATGGCTACACCTTC.